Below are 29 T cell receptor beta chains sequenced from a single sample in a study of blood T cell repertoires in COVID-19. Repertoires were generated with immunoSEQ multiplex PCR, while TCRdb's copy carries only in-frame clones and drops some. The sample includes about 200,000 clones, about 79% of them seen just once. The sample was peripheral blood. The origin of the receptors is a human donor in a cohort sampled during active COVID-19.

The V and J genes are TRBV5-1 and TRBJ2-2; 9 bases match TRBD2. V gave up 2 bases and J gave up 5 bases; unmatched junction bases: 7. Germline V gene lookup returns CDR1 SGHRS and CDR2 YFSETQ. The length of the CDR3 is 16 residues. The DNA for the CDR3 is TGCGCCAGCAGCTTTTCGGCTAGCGGGACTACCGGGGAGCTGTTTTTT. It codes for CASSFSASGTTGELFF. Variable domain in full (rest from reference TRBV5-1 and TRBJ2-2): KAGVTQTPRYLIKTRGQQVTLSCSPISGHRSVSWYQQTPGQGLQFLFEYFSETQRNKGNFPGRFSGRQFSNSRSEMNVSTLELGDSALYLCASSFSASGTTGELFFGEGSRLTVL.

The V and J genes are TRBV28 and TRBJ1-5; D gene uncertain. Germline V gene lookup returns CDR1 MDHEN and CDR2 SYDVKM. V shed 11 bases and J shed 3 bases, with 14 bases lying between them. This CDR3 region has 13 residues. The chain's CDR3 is CAETGRDNQPQHF. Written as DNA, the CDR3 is TGTGCCGAAACCGGACGGGACAATCAGCCCCAGCATTTT.

The CDR3 reads CATMRGQGSYEQYF. Written as DNA, the CDR3 is TGTGCCACCATGCGTGGACAGGGGAGCTACGAGCAGTACTTC. This chain connects TRBV24-1 to TRBJ2-7; 9 nucleotides align to TRBD1. Looked up from germline, CDR1 is KGHDR and CDR2 is SFDVKD. The J segment lost 3 bases and the V segment lost 8 bases, leaving 7 bases of the junction unmatched. The CDR3 sequence is 14 residues long.

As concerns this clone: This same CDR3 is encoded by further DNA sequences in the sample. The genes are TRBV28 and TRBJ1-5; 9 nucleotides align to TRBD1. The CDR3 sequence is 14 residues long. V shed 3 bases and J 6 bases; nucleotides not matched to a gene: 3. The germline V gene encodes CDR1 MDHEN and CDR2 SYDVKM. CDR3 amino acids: CASSLGQGGQPQHF. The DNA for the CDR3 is TGTGCCAGCAGTTTGGGACAGGGTGGTCAGCCCCAGCATTTT. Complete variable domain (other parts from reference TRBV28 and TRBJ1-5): DVKVTQSSRYLVKRTGEKVFLECVQDMDHENMFWYRQDPGLGLRLIYFSYDVKMKEKGDIPEGYSVSREKKERFSLILESASTNQTSMYLCASSLGQGGQPQHFGDGTRLSIL.

The CDR3: CASSHSPRGKYF. The DNA of the CDR3 is TGTGCCAGCAGCCACTCACCCCGCGGGAAGTACTTC. The rearrangement joins TRBV3-1 (or the pseudogene TRBV3-2) to TRBJ2-5, with D possibly TRBD2 on 6 matching bases. V lost 3 bases and J 12 bases, leaving 14 bases between the germline ends. The CDR3 has 12 amino acids. Per germline, CDR1 LGHDT and CDR2 YNNKEL (reference sequence).

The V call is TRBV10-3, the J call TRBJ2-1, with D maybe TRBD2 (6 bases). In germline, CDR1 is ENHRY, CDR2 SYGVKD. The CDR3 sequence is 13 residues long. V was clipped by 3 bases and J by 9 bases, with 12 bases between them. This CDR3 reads CAISDSGVGEQFF. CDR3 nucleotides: TGTGCCATCAGTGATTCGGGGGTCGGTGAGCAGTTCTTC.

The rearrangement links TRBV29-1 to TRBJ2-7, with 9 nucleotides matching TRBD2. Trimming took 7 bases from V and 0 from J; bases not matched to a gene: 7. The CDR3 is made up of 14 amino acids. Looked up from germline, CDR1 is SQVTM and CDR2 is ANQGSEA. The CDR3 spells CSEGASGNSYEQYF. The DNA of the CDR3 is TGCAGCGAGGGAGCTAGCGGGAACTCCTACGAGCAGTACTTC.

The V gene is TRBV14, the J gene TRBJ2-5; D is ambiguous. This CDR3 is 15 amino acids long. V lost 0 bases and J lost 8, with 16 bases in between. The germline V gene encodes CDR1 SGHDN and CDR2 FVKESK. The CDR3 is CASSQDRVRSETQYF. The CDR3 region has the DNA TGTGCCAGCAGCCAAGATCGGGTACGCTCCGAAACCCAGTACTTC.

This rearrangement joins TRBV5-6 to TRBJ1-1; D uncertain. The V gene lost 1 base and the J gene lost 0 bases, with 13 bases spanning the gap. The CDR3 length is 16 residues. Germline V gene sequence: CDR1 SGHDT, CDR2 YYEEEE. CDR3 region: CASSLLQNLMNTEAFF. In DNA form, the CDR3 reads TGTGCCAGCAGCTTGTTACAGAACTTAATGAACACTGAAGCTTTCTTT.

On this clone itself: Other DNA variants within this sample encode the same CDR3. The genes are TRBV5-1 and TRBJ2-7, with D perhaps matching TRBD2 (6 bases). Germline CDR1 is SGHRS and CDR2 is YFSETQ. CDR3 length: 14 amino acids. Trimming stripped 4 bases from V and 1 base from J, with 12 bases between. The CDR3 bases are TGCGCCAGCAGCCCCGGGACTTCTTCCTACGAGCAGTACTTC. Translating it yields CASSPGTSSYEQYF. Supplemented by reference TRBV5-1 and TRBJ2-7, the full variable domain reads KAGVTQTPRYLIKTRGQQVTLSCSPISGHRSVSWYQQTPGQGLQFLFEYFSETQRNKGNFPGRFSGRQFSNSRSEMNVSTLELGDSALYLCASSPGTSSYEQYFGPGTRLTVT.

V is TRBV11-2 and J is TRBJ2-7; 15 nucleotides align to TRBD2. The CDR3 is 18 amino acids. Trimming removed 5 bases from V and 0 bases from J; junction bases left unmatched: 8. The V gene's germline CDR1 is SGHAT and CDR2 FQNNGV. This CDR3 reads CASSGLAGGSQGSYEQYF. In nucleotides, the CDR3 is TGTGCCAGCAGCGGACTAGCGGGAGGGTCCCAGGGCTCCTACGAGCAGTACTTC. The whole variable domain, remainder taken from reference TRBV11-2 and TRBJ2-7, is EAGVAQSPRYKIIEKRQSVAFWCNPISGHATLYWYQQILGQGPKLLIQFQNNGVVDDSQLPKDRFSAERLKGVDSTLKIQPAKLEDSAVYLCASSGLAGGSQGSYEQYFGPGTRLTVT.

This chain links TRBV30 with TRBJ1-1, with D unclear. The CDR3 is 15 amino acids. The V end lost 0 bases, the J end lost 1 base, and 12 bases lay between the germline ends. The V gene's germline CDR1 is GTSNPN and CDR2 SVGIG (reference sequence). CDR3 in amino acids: CAWSVPGVKNTEAFF. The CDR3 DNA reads TGTGCCTGGAGTGTACCCGGGGTAAAGAACACTGAAGCTTTCTTT.

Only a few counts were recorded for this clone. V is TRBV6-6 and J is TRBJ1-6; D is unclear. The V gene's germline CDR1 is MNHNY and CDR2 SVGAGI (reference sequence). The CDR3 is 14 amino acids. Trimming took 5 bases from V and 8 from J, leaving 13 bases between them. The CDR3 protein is CASSQRGTDSPLHF. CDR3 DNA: TGTGCCAGCAGTCAACGGGGAACGGATTCACCCCTCCACTTT.

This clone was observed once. Here the CDR3 reads CASSLATVQETQYF. The CDR3 nucleotides read TGTGCCAGCAGCTTAGCCACGGTTCAAGAGACCCAGTACTTC. The chain has TRBV7-9 and TRBJ2-5, with unresolved D. Deletions cut 0 bases from V and 2 bases from J, with 7 bases between. This CDR3 contains 14 residues. Germline V gene sequence: CDR1 SEHNR, CDR2 FQNEAQ (reference sequence).

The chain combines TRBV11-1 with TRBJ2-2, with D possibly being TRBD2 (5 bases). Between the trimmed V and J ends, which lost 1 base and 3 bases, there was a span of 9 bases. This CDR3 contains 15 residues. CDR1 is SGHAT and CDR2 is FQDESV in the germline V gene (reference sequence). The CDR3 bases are TGTGCCAGCAGCTTAGAAGGGAGTTACACCGGGGAGCTGTTTTTT. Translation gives CASSLEGSYTGELFF.

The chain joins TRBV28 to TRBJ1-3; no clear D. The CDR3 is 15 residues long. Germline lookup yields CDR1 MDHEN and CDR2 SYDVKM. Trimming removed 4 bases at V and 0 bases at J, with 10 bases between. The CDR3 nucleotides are TGTGCCAGCAGTTCGGGATCGACCTCTGGAAACACCATATATTTT. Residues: CASSSGSTSGNTIYF.

The CDR3 loop reads CASSSQAGNSGANVLTF. CDR3 DNA: TGTGCCAGCAGCTCCCAGGCAGGTAATTCTGGGGCCAACGTCCTGACTTTC. V gene TRBV11-2 combines with J gene TRBJ2-6; D is uncertain. This CDR3 contains 17 residues. Germline CDR1 reads SGHAT; CDR2 reads FQNNGV. V was clipped by 4 bases and J by 1 base, with 14 bases between them.

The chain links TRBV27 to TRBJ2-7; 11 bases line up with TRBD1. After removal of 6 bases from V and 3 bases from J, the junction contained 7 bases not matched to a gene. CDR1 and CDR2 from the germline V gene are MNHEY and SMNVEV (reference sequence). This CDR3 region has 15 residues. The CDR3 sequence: CASRFSGTGGYEQYF. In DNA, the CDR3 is TGTGCCAGCAGATTTTCCGGGACAGGGGGCTACGAGCAGTACTTC.

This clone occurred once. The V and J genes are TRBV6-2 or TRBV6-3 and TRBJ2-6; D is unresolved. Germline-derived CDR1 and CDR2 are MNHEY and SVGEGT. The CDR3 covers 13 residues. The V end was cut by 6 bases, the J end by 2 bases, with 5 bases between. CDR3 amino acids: CASSETGANVLTF. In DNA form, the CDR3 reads TGTGCCAGCAGCGAGACTGGGGCCAACGTCCTGACTTTC.

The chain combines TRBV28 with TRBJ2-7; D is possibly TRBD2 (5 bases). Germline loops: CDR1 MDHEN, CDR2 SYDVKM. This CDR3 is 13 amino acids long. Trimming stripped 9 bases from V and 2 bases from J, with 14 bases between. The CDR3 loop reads CASTSGPAYEQYF. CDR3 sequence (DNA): TGTGCCAGTACGAGCGGTCCGGCCTACGAGCAGTACTTC.

The CDR3 sequence: CASTGTSGSPHEQYF. The CDR3 nucleotides are TGTGCCAGCACCGGAACTAGCGGGAGCCCCCACGAGCAGTACTTC. The chain recombines TRBV27 with TRBJ2-7, with TRBD2 matching over 11 bases. Per the germline V gene, CDR1 is MNHEY and CDR2 is SMNVEV (reference sequence). The junction had 10 bases not matched to a gene; V was cut back by 7 bases and J by 5 bases. CDR3 length equals 15 residues.

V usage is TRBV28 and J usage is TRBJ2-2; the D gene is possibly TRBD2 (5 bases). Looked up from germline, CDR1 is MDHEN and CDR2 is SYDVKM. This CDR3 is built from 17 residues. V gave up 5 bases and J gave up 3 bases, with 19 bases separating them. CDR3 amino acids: CASSQPSTIGHTGELFF. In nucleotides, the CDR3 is TGTGCCAGCAGTCAGCCCTCGACTATCGGCCACACCGGGGAGCTGTTTTTT.

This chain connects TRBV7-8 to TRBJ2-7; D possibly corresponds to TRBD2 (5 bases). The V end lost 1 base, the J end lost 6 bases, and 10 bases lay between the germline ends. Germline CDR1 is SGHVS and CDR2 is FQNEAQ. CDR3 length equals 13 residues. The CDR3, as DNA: TGTGCCAGCAGCTTAGGGCTAGCCTCCGAGCAGTACTTC. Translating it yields CASSLGLASEQYF.

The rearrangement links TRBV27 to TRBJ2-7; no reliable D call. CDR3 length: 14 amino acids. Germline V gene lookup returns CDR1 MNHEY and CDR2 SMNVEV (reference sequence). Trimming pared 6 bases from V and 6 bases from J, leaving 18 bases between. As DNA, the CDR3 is TGTGCCAGCAGCTCCCGGATCCCCACGGGCGAGCAGTACTTC. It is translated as CASSSRIPTGEQYF.

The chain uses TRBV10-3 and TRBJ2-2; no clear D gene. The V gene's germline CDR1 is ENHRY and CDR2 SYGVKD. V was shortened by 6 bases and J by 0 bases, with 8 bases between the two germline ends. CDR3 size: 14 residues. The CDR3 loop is CAISETTNTGELFF. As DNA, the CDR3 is TGTGCCATCAGCGAAACAACGAACACCGGGGAGCTGTTTTTT.

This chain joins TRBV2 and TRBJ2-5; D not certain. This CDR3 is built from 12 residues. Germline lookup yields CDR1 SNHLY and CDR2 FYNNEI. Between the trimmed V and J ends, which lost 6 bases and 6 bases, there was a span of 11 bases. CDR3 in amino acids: CASRTTRQTQYF. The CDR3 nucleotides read TGTGCCAGCAGGACAACCAGGCAGACCCAGTACTTC.

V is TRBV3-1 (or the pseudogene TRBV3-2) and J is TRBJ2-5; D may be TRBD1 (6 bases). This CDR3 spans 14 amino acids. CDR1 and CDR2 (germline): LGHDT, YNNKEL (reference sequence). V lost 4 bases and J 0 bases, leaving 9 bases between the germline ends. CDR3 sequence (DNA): TGTGCCAGCAGCCTCGGACAGAACCAAGAGACCCAGTACTTC. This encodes CASSLGQNQETQYF.

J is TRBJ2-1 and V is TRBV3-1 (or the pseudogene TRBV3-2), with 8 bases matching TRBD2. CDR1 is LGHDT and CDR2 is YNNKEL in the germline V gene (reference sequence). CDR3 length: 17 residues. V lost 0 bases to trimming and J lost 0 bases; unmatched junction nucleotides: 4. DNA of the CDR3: TGTGCCAGCAGCCAAGATCCGGGGGGGAGCTCCTACAATGAGCAGTTCTTC. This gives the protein CASSQDPGGSSYNEQFF.

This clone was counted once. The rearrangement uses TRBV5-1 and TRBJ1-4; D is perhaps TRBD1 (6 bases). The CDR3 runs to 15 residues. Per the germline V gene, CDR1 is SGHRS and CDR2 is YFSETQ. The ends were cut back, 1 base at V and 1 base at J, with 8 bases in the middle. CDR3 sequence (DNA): TGCGCCAGCAGCTTGATGGGACAAACTAATGAAAAACTGTTTTTT. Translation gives CASSLMGQTNEKLFF.